This T cell receptor (beta chain) was sequenced for a study of cytomegalovirus exposure and HLA in healthy donors. Nobody recorded the CMV serostatus of this donor. The PCR had 60 Vbeta and 13 Jbeta primers. Only in-frame clones appear in the TCRdb table, and some are missing; sequencing was by immunoSEQ multiplex PCR. The sample has about 59,000 clones, 75% to 85% seen once. Study results and limitations: Relative to equally common others, HLA-associated TCR beta chains showed greater clonal expansion in a later analysis. Sequencing likely produced, as an artifact, a cluster of highly shared sequence variants.

This clone was seen more than once but under ten times. Antigen specificity is unknown. The sample comprised PBMCs. The TCR comes from a human donor in good health.

CDR3 nucleotides: TGTGCCAGCAGCTTAATTGTCTACTCCTACGAGCAGTACTTC. This translates into CASSLIVYSYEQYF. The chain combines TRBV7-2 with TRBJ2-5, with D hard to call. The assigned J gene may be wrong: the sequence end matches TRBJ2-7 better. The CDR3 extends over 14 amino acids. CDR1 is SGHTA and CDR2 is FQGNSA in the germline V gene.